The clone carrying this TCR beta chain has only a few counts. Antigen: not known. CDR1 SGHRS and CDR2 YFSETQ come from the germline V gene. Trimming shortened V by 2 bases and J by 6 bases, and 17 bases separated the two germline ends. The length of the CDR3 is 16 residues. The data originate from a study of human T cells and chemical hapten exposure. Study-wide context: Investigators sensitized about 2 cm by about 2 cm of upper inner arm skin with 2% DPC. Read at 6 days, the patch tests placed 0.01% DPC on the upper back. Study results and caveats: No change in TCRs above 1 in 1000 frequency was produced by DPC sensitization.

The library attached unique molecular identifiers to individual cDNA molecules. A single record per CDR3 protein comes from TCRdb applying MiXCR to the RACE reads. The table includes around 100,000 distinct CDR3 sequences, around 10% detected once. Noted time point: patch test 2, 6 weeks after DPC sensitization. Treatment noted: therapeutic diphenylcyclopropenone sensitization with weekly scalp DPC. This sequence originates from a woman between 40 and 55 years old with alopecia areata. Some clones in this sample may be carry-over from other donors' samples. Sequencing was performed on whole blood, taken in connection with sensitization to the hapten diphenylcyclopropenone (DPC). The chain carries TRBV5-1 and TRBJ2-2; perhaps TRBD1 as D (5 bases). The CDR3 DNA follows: TGCGCCAGCAGCTTAACAGGAAGAATTGGCCCCGGGGAGCTGTTTTTT. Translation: CASSLTGRIGPGELFF.